This entry describes one T cell receptor beta chain. The antigen is not known. The entry originates in a study of T cells in Graves' hyperthyroidism and ophthalmopathy. Findings of the study overall: From stable hyperthyroidism, ophthalmopathy was set apart by a 13 V-J model.

RNA transcripts gave rise to amplified TCR beta CDR3 regions. The HTBI primer set served for first-round RT-PCR of the TCR CDR3. Via MiXCR, TCRdb re-called the multiplex PCR reads, giving one row per CDR3 protein. Here the sample spans more than 450,000 distinct CDR3 sequences, about 14% being singletons. CDR3 size: 19 residues. With V trimmed by 4 bases and J by 4 bases, 20 bases remained unmatched. Germline loops: CDR1 DFQATT, CDR2 SNEGSKA (reference sequence). This clonotype originated in a woman aged 35 to 49 with Graves' hyperthyroidism. Sequenced sample: blood. This sequence joins TRBV20-1 and TRBJ2-3; 10 positions agree with TRBD2. The CDR3 sequence: CSANSIQGRSGRDPDTQYF. CDR3 bases: TGCAGTGCTAACTCTATCCAGGGGCGAAGCGGGAGGGACCCAGATACGCAGTATTTT.